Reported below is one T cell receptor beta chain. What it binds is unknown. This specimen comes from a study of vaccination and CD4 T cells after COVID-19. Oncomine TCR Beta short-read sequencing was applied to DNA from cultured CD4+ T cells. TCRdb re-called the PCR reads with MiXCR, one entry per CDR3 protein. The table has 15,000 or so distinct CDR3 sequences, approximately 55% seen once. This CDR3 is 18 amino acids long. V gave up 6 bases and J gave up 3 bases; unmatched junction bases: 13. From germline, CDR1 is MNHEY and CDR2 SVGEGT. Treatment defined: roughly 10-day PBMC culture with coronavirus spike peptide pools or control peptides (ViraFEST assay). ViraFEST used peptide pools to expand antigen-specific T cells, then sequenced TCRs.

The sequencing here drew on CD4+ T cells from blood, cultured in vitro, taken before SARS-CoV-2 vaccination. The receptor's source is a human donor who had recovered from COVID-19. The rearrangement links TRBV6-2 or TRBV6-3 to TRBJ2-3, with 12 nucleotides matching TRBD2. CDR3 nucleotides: TGTGCCAGCAGCCAGCTAGCGGGAGGGCCTTTAGGAACAGATACGCAGTATTTT. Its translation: CASSQLAGGPLGTDTQYF.